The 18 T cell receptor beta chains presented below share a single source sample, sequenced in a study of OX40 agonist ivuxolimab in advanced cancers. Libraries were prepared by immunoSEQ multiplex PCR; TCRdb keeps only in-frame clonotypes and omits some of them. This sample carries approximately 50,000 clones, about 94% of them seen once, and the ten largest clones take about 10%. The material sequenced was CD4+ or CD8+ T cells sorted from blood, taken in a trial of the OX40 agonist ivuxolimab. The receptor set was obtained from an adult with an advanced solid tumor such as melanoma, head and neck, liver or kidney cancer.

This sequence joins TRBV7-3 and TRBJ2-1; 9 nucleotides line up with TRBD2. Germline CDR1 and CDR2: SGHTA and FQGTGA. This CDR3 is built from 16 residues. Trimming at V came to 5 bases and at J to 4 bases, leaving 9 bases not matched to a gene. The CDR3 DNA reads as TGTGCCAGCAGCCTGGCCGGGACTAGCAGGTACAATGAGCAGTTCTTC. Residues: CASSLAGTSRYNEQFF.

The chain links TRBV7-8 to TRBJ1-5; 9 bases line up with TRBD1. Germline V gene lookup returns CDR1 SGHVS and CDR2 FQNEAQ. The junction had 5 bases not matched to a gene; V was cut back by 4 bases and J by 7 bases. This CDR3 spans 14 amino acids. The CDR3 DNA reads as TGTGCCAGCAGCTCCCGGACAGGGGACCAGCCCCAGCATTTT. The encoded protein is CASSSRTGDQPQHF.

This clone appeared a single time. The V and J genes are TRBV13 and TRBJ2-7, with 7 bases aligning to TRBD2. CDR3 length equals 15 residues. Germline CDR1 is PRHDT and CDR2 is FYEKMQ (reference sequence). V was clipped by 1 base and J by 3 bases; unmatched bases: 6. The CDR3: CASSLAPGLIYEQYF. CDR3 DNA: TGTGCCAGCAGCTTAGCCCCGGGACTAATCTACGAGCAGTACTTC.

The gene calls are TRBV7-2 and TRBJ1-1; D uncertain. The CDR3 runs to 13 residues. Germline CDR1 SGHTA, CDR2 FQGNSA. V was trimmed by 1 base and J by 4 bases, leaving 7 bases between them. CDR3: CASSLGGVTEAFF. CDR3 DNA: TGTGCCAGCAGCTTAGGAGGAGTCACTGAAGCTTTCTTT.

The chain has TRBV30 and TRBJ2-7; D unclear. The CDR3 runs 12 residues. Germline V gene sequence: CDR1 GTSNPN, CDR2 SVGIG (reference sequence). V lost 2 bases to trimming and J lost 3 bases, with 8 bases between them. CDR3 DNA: TGTGCCTGGAGTTCAGACGTCTACGAGCAGTACTTC. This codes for CAWSSDVYEQYF.

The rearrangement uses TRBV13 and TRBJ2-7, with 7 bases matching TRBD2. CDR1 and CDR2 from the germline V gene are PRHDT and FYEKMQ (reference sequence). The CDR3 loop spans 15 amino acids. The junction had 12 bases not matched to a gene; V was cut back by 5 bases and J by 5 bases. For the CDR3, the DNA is TGTGCCAGCAGCGGACCTAGCGGCTATGCCCACGAGCAGTACTTC. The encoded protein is CASSGPSGYAHEQYF.

The CDR3: CASSVGDIRVHEQYF. The DNA of the CDR3 is TGTGCCAGCAGCGTAGGAGACATTCGCGTGCACGAGCAGTACTTC. The genes are TRBV9 and TRBJ2-7; no definite D call. Trimming removed 0 bases at V and 5 bases at J, with 15 bases between. Germline-derived CDR1 and CDR2 are SGDLS and YYNGEE. The length of the CDR3 is 15 residues.

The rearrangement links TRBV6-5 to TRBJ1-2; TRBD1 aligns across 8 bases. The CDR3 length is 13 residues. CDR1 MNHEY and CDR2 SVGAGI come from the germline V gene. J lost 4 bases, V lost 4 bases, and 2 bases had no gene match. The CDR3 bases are TGTGCCAGCAGTTCCGACAGGGGCTATGGCTACACCTTC. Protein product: CASSSDRGYGYTF.

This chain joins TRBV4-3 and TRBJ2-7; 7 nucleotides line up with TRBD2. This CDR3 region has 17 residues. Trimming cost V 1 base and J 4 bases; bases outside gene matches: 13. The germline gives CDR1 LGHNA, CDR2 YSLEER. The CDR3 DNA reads TGCGCCAGCAGCCAAGCGGGATTGGGGGAGGGAGGGTACGAGCAGTACTTC. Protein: CASSQAGLGEGGYEQYF.

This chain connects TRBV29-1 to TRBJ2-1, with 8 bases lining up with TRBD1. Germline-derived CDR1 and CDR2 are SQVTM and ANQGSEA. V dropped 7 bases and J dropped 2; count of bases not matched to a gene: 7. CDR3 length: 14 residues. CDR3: CSASGGSAYNEQFF. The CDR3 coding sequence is TGCAGCGCGTCAGGGGGCAGCGCCTACAATGAGCAGTTCTTC.

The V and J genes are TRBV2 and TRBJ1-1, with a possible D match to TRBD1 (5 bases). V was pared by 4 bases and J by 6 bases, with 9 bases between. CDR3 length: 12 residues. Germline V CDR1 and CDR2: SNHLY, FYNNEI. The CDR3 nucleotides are TGTGCCAGCAGTGGGGGGAGCGCTGAAGCTTTCTTT. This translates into CASSGGSAEAFF.

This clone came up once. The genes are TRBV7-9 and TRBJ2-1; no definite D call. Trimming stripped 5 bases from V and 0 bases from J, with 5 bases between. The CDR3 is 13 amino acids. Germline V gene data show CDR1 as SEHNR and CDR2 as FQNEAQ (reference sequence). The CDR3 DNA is TGTGCCAGCAGCGCGAGCTCCTACAATGAGCAGTTCTTC. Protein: CASSASSYNEQFF. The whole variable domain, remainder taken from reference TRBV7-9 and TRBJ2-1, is DTGVSQNPRHKITKRGQNVTFRCDPISEHNRLYWYRQTLGQGPEFLTYFQNEAQLEKSRLLSDRFSAERPKGSFSTLEIQRTEQGDSAMYLCASSASSYNEQFFGPGTRLTVL.

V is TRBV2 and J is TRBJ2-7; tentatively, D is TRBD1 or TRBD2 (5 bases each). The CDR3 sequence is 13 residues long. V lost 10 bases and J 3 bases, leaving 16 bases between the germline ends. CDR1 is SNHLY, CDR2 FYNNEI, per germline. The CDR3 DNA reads TGTGCCACCGGGCCGGGGCGCGACTACGAGCAGTACTTC. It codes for CATGPGRDYEQYF. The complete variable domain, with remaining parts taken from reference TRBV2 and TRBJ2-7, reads EPEVTQTPSHQVTQMGQEVILRCVPISNHLYFYWYRQILGQKVEFLVSFYNNEISEKSEIFDDQFSVERPDGSNFTLKIRSTKLEDSAMYFCATGPGRDYEQYFGPGTRLTVT.

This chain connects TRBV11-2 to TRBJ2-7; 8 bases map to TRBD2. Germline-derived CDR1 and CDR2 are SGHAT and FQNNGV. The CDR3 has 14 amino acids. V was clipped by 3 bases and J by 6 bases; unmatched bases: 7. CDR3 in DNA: TGTGCCAGCAGCTTTTCGGGAGGGCCGCGCGAGCAGTACTTC. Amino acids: CASSFSGGPREQYF.

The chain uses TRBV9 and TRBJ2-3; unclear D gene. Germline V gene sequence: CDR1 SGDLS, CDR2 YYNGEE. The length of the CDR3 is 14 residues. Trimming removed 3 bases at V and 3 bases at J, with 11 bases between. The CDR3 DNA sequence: TGTGCCAGCAGCGGACACTCCGGGACAGATACGCAGTATTTT. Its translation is CASSGHSGTDTQYF.

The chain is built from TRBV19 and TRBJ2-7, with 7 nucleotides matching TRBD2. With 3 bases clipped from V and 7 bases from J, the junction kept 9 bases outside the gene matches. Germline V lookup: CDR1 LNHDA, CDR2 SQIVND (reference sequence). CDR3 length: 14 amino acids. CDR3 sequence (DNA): TGTGCCAGTAGTATCTTTGTGGCCGGGGGGGAGCAGTACTTC. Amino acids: CASSIFVAGGEQYF.

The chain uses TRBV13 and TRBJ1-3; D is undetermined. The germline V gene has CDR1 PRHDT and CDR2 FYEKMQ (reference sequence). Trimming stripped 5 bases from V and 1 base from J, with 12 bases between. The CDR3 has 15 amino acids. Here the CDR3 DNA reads TGTGCCAGCAGCAGCCAGGCCTTGTCTGGAAACACCATATATTTT. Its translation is CASSSQALSGNTIYF.

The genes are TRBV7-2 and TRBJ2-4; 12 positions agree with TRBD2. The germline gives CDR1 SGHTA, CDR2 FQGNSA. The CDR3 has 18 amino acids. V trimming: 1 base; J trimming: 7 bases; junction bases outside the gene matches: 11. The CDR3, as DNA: TGTGCCAGCAGCTTAGTCACCGGACTAGCGGGACTGTGGAACATTCAGTACTTC. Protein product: CASSLVTGLAGLWNIQYF. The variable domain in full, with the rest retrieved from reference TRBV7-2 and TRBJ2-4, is GAGVSQSPSNKVTEKGKDVELRCDPISGHTALYWYRQSLGQGLEFLIYFQGNSAPDKSGLPSDRFSAERTGGSVSTLTIQRTQQEDSAVYLCASSLVTGLAGLWNIQYFGAGTRLSVL.